This TCR beta chain was retrieved from a study of blood T cell repertoires in COVID-19. Sequencing used immunoSEQ multiplex PCR; TCRdb keeps in-frame clones, though not all of them. Of about 120,000 clones listed, around 85% were seen once; the top ten hold about 12%. The CDR3 has 13 amino acids. In germline, CDR1 is SGHTA, CDR2 FQGTGA. Trimming took off 5 bases at V and 1 base at J, with 9 bases between the two ends. The chain combines TRBV7-3 with TRBJ2-7, with a possible D match to TRBD1 (5 bases). This TCR derives from a human donor in a cohort sampled during active COVID-19. Sequenced sample: peripheral blood. The CDR3 nucleotides are TGTGCCAGCAGCCTCGACAGTTCCTACGAGCAGTACTTC. Translation: CASSLDSSYEQYF.